A selection of T cell receptor beta chains follows, all from one sample in a study of CD8 T cells in ankylosing spondylitis. A single record per CDR3 protein comes from TCRdb applying MiXCR to the 5' RACE reads. The sample carries about 130,000 distinct CDR3 sequences, around 8.5% recorded once. Sequenced material: blood, either unsorted or a sorted T cell fraction (not recorded which). The source of these receptors is a male donor with ankylosing spondylitis or in good health (not recorded which). The CDR3 runs from the conserved cysteine through the conserved F or W. D genes are given only for firm matches. The size field is filled for only some rows; it gives once, few, many or a size class.

v_call	j_call	d_call	clone_size	cdr3_nt	cdr3_aa
TRBV29-1	TRBJ2-1	TRBD1	many	TGCAGCGTTGGATACGGACAGGGAAGTTGGAATGAGCAGTTCTTC	CSVGYGQGSWNEQFF
TRBV5-5	TRBJ2-3	NA	NA	TGTGCCAGCAGTTTTCAGGTCGGAATACGAGGAAGCACAGATACGCAGTATTTT	CASSFQVGIRGSTDTQYF
TRBV5-1	TRBJ2-1	NA	few	TGCGCCAGCAGCTTGGCGGGGCGGGGCTACAATGAGCAGTTCTTC	CASSLAGRGYNEQFF
TRBV6-4	TRBJ1-2	TRBD1	NA	TGTGCCAGCCTGACAGGGTCTGGCTACACCTTC	CASLTGSGYTF
TRBV20-1	TRBJ1-6	TRBD1	NA	TGCAGTGCTAGAGATCCCAACAGGGGCGGTAATTCACCCCTCCACTTT	CSARDPNRGGNSPLHF
TRBV5-1	TRBJ2-3	NA	many	TGCGCCAGCAGCTTGATGGTCCCAACGACAGATACGCAGTATTTT	CASSLMVPTTDTQYF
TRBV12-3/TRBV12-4	TRBJ1-2	NA	few	TGTGCCAGCAGTCCCCCCGGGACTCAAAACTATGGCTACACCTTC	CASSPPGTQNYGYTF
TRBV10-3	TRBJ2-5	NA	many	TGTGCCATCAGTGAGTCGAGCAGGAGCTATGAGACCCAGTACTTC	CAISESSRSYETQYF
TRBV9	TRBJ2-5	TRBD1	many	TGTGCCAGCAGCGTTCGGGGCCGGACAGGGTCAGAGACCCAGTACTTC	CASSVRGRTGSETQYF
TRBV5-5	TRBJ2-7	NA	NA	TGTGCCAGCAGCCGTCAGACGAACTACGAGCAGTACTTC	CASSRQTNYEQYF
TRBV5-5	TRBJ2-3	NA	NA	TGTGCCAGCAGCCCAGGGGGGGAGACAGATACGCAGTATTTT	CASSPGGETDTQYF
TRBV5-6	TRBJ1-6	TRBD1	many	TGTGCCAGCAGCTCCGGGACAGGGGGCTATAATTCACCCCTCCACTTT	CASSSGTGGYNSPLHF
TRBV30	TRBJ1-1	NA	NA	TGTGCCTGGAGGCAGAGATCCGCTGAAGCTTTCTTT	CAWRQRSAEAFF
TRBV7-2	TRBJ2-1	NA	few	TGTGCCAGCAGCTATGGAACCCAGCGTTACAATGAGCAGTTCTTC	CASSYGTQRYNEQFF
TRBV20-1	TRBJ2-7	TRBD2	many	TGCAGTGCTAGGCGTAGCGGGAGTGGGGAGCAGTACTTC	CSARRSGSGEQYF
TRBV5-1	TRBJ1-1	TRBD1	many	TGCGCCAGCAGCCCGGGACAGGGAACGAACACTGAAGCTTTCTTT	CASSPGQGTNTEAFF
TRBV4-3	TRBJ2-1	NA	many	TGCGCCAGCAGCCAAGAAACGGGCAATGAGCAGTTCTTC	CASSQETGNEQFF
TRBV3-1	TRBJ2-7	NA	many	TGTGCCAGCAGCCAAGAGGAGGGGATGTCGATCTACGAGCAGTACTTC	CASSQEEGMSIYEQYF
TRBV28	TRBJ2-5	TRBD2	few	TGTGCCAGCAGTAAGACTAGCTACCAAGAGACCCAGTACTTC	CASSKTSYQETQYF
TRBV5-1	TRBJ1-1	NA	many	TGCGCCAGCAGCTTCGGTAAGGTTCCGAACACTGAAGCTTTCTTT	CASSFGKVPNTEAFF
TRBV5-4	TRBJ2-7	TRBD2	few	TGTGCCAGCAGCTTTGGGACTAGCGGGAGAAGGACCTACGAGCAGTACTTC	CASSFGTSGRRTYEQYF
TRBV6-1	TRBJ2-5	TRBD2	few	TGTGCCGCATCCCTCGGGGGGTTAGGGACCCAGTACTTC	CAASLGGLGTQYF
TRBV27	TRBJ2-1	TRBD2	NA	TGTGCCAGCAGTTTAGGGCGCCTAGCGGGAGCGGACAATGAGCAGTTCTTC	CASSLGRLAGADNEQFF
TRBV7-6	TRBJ1-1	NA	many	TGTGCCAGCAGCTTAGAAACAGGGTTGTTCCCGAACACTGAAGCTTTCTTT	CASSLETGLFPNTEAFF
TRBV5-6	TRBJ2-1	NA	NA	TGTGCCAGCAGCTTGGTAACAGGAAACCTCTACAATGAGCAGTTCTTC	CASSLVTGNLYNEQFF
TRBV7-2	TRBJ2-3	TRBD2	NA	TGTGCCAGCGGGGGAGGGGGCACAGATACGCAGTATTTT	CASGGGGTDTQYF
TRBV10-3	TRBJ2-3	TRBD2	many	TGTGCCATCAGTGATCCAGCGGGAGGCCCCGAGCTGCTCACAGATACGCAGTATTTT	CAISDPAGGPELLTDTQYF
TRBV7-9	TRBJ2-3	NA	NA	TGTGCCAGCAGCCGGGACCCGTTATTAACAGATACGCAGTATTTT	CASSRDPLLTDTQYF
TRBV5-1	TRBJ1-1	NA	many	TGCGCCAGCAGCTTGTTTGGACAGAGCATGAACACTGAAGCTTTCTTT	CASSLFGQSMNTEAFF
TRBV7-2	TRBJ2-7	TRBD2	few	TGTGCCAGCAGCTTATGGTGGACTAGCGGGAGGGCAGGCGAGCAGTACTTC	CASSLWWTSGRAGEQYF
TRBV24-1	TRBJ2-1	NA	many	TGTGCCACCAGTATAACAGGCAATGAGCAGTTCTTC	CATSITGNEQFF
TRBV4-3	TRBJ2-7	TRBD1	many	TGCGCCAGCAGCCAAGTGGATGGGACAGATTCCTACGAGCAGTACTTC	CASSQVDGTDSYEQYF
TRBV28	TRBJ2-7	TRBD2	many	TGTGCCAGCACCGCATTGGCGGGAGCCCCCTACGAGCAGTACTTC	CASTALAGAPYEQYF
TRBV27	TRBJ2-4	TRBD2	many	TGTGCCAGCAGTCCAGGACTAGCGGCTAACATTCAGTACTTC	CASSPGLAANIQYF
TRBV29-1	TRBJ2-7	TRBD1	NA	TGCAGCGTTGAAGATTTCAGGGCAGGGGGCGAACACGAGCAGTACTTC	CSVEDFRAGGEHEQYF
TRBV7-9	TRBJ1-5	NA	NA	TGTGCCAGCAGCCGGGGCGGGGTAGGTCAGCCCCAGCATTTT	CASSRGGVGQPQHF
TRBV12-3/TRBV12-4	TRBJ2-6	NA	NA	TGTGCCAGCAGTTTACGGGGCTCTGGGGCCAACGGCCTGACTTTC	CASSLRGSGANGLTF
TRBV12-3/TRBV12-4	TRBJ1-2	NA	many	TGTGCCAGCACCATTTATAGGGGAGCTAACTATGGCTACACCTTC	CASTIYRGANYGYTF
TRBV4-3	TRBJ2-7	TRBD2	many	TGCGCCAGCAGCCAAGAACCTAGCGGGAGTATCAACGAGCAGTACTTC	CASSQEPSGSINEQYF
TRBV28	TRBJ1-3	NA	NA	TGTGCCAGCACCTCCAGGGATTCCGGAAACACCATATATTTT	CASTSRDSGNTIYF
TRBV7-9	TRBJ2-2	TRBD2	many	TGTGCCAGCAGCTTCGAGCGGGAGGACACCGGGGAGCTGTTTTTT	CASSFEREDTGELFF
TRBV29-1	TRBJ1-1	NA	many	TGCAGCGTTGCGGTGGGCCGCGCTGAAGCTTTCTTT	CSVAVGRAEAFF
TRBV5-1	TRBJ2-1	TRBD2	many	TGCGCCAGCAGCAACCCTAGCGGGATGTCCTACAATGAGCAGTTCTTC	CASSNPSGMSYNEQFF
TRBV27	TRBJ1-6	NA	NA	TGTGCCAGCAGTTCCCAGACTATGGGGTTCTCACCCCTCCACTTT	CASSSQTMGFSPLHF
TRBV15	TRBJ1-2	NA	few	TGTGCCACCAGCAGAGATTTCAGTGTCAGCGACTATGGCTACACCTTC	CATSRDFSVSDYGYTF
TRBV20-1	TRBJ2-5	TRBD2	NA	TGCAGTGCGCCCCCTGGCCGGCTAGCGGGAGGCTTTGGAGAGACCCAGTACTTC	CSAPPGRLAGGFGETQYF
TRBV5-1	TRBJ1-4	NA	many	TGCGCCAGCAGCGCCGGACACCATGAAAAACTGTTTTTT	CASSAGHHEKLFF
TRBV7-2	TRBJ2-7	NA	many	TGTGCCAGCAGCTTAGATGGGGAGCAGTACTTC	CASSLDGEQYF
TRBV2	TRBJ2-1	TRBD2	NA	TGTGCCAGCGAAACGACTAGCGGATCCTACAATGAGCAGTTCTTC	CASETTSGSYNEQFF
TRBV5-1	TRBJ1-2	NA	many	TGCGCCAGCAGCTTGCAAGGAGAACGTGGCTACACCTTC	CASSLQGERGYTF
TRBV7-9	TRBJ1-5	NA	few	TGTGCCAGCAGCCCGTTCGAGAGCAATCAGCCCCAGCATTTT	CASSPFESNQPQHF
TRBV27	TRBJ2-5	NA	many	TGTGCCAGCAGCGGAGGGGAACCAAGTCGGGAGACCCAGTACTTC	CASSGGEPSRETQYF
TRBV4-2	TRBJ2-7	NA	few	TGTGCCAGCAGCCAAGAGGGAGGAGTCGGCAGCGAGCAGTACTTC	CASSQEGGVGSEQYF